Listed here are 18 T cell receptor beta chains from one sample, sequenced in a study of OX40 agonist ivuxolimab in advanced cancers. The assay was immunoSEQ multiplex PCR, and TCRdb's table has in-frame clones only and misses some. Among 90,000 to 120,000 clones listed, around 93% were seen once. The specimen comprised CD4+ or CD8+ T cells sorted from blood, sampled in a trial of the OX40 agonist ivuxolimab. All receptors derive from an adult with an advanced solid tumor such as melanoma, head and neck, liver or kidney cancer.

This clone was detected only once. The V call is TRBV14, the J call TRBJ1-2; D gene unclear. The CDR3 length is 13 residues. CDR1 and CDR2 (germline): SGHDN, FVKESK. The V gene lost 4 bases and the J gene lost 0 bases, with 6 bases spanning the gap. The CDR3: CASSPQSNYGYTF. CDR3 DNA: TGTGCCAGCAGCCCGCAGTCTAACTATGGCTACACCTTC.

The chain links TRBV29-1 to TRBJ2-3, with a tentative D call TRBD2 (6 bases). V was shortened by 2 bases and J by 5 bases, with 11 bases between the two germline ends. Germline lookup yields CDR1 SQVTM and CDR2 ANQGSEA. The CDR3 totals 13 residues. DNA for the CDR3: TGCAGCGTTGAAAGATCCGGGGGAGATACGCAGTATTTT. Translated: CSVERSGGDTQYF.

This clone was seen a single time. In nucleotides, the CDR3 is TGTGCCAGCAGCCAAGAAGCCGAAGTAAAGGGTGAAAAACTGTTTTTT. Protein: CASSQEAEVKGEKLFF. The V gene is TRBV4-2, the J gene TRBJ1-4; D gene uncertain. Looked up from germline, CDR1 is LGHNA and CDR2 is YNFKEQ. The CDR3 is made up of 16 amino acids. V gave up 0 bases and J gave up 7 bases, with 15 bases separating them.

The chain links TRBV14 to TRBJ2-7, with D unresolved. V dropped 1 base and J dropped 3 bases, with 7 bases sitting between them. CDR1 and CDR2 from the germline V gene are SGHDN and FVKESK. The CDR3 has 13 amino acids. The CDR3 DNA sequence: TGTGCCAGCAGCCAAGGACGGTACTACGAGCAGTACTTC. This gives the protein CASSQGRYYEQYF.

V gene TRBV5-4 combines with J gene TRBJ1-2, with 8 bases aligning to TRBD1. This CDR3 is built from 14 residues. CDR1 and CDR2 (germline): SGHNT, YYREEE (reference sequence). V lost 2 bases, J lost 0 bases, and 0 bases stayed unmatched. CDR3 nucleotides: TGTGCCAGCAGCTTACAGGGGGCTAACTATGGCTACACCTTC. This translates into CASSLQGANYGYTF.

This rearrangement joins TRBV11-2 to TRBJ2-7; D uncertain. Looked up from germline, CDR1 is SGHAT and CDR2 is FQNNGV. The V and J ends lost 0 bases and 3 bases respectively, with 9 bases between them. CDR3 length equals 14 residues. This chain's CDR3 is CASSLDPGIYEQYF. As DNA, the CDR3 is TGTGCCAGCAGCTTAGATCCGGGCATCTACGAGCAGTACTTC.

This clone was found once. This sequence joins TRBV28 and TRBJ1-2, with D uncertain. Trimming took 2 bases from V and 7 from J, leaving 11 bases between them. CDR1 is MDHEN, CDR2 SYDVKM, per germline. The CDR3 length is 13 residues. CDR3 in amino acids: CASSLEGVSGYTF. Written as DNA, the CDR3 is TGTGCCAGCAGTTTAGAAGGCGTGAGTGGCTACACCTTC.

This clone was seen only a few times. This chain connects TRBV2 to TRBJ2-3; 10 positions match TRBD1. Germline values: CDR1 SNHLY, CDR2 FYNNEI. J lost 10 bases, V lost 8 bases, and 6 bases had no gene match. The CDR3 spans 12 residues. In nucleotides, the CDR3 is TGTGCCAGCGACTCGGGACAGGGGCCGCAGTATTTT. It translates to CASDSGQGPQYF. Complete variable domain (other parts from reference TRBV2 and TRBJ2-3): EPEVTQTPSHQVTQMGQEVILRCVPISNHLYFYWYRQILGQKVEFLVSFYNNEISEKSEIFDDQFSVERPDGSNFTLKIRSTKLEDSAMYFCASDSGQGPQYFGPGTRLTVL.

This clone is a singleton in its sample. Other DNA sequences in this sample translate to the same CDR3. V usage is TRBV7-9 and J usage is TRBJ2-3; a weak D match, TRBD2 (5 bases). Germline V gives CDR1 SEHNR, CDR2 FQNEAQ (reference sequence). The CDR3 spans 14 residues. With 3 bases removed from V and 0 bases from J, the gap between germline ends came to 7 bases. For the CDR3, the DNA is TGTGCCAGCAGCTTTGGCGGGAGCACAGATACGCAGTATTTT. Translating it yields CASSFGGSTDTQYF. The entire variable domain, with the rest obtained from reference TRBV7-9 and TRBJ2-3, is as follows: DTGVSQNPRHKITKRGQNVTFRCDPISEHNRLYWYRQTLGQGPEFLTYFQNEAQLEKSRLLSDRFSAERPKGSFSTLEIQRTEQGDSAMYLCASSFGGSTDTQYFGPGTRLTVL.

The chain uses TRBV11-2 and TRBJ2-3; D perhaps matches TRBD2 (5 bases). Between the trimmed V and J ends, which lost 1 base and 7 bases, there was a span of 6 bases. Germline-derived CDR1 and CDR2 are SGHAT and FQNNGV. CDR3 length: 12 residues. The CDR3 loop is CASSLGGNTQYF. The CDR3 DNA reads as TGTGCCAGCAGCTTAGGAGGGAATACGCAGTATTTT.

V usage is TRBV19 and J usage is TRBJ2-3, with D possibly being TRBD2 (6 bases). The CDR3 totals 14 residues. Trimming pared 7 bases from V and 0 bases from J, leaving 11 bases between. Germline V lookup: CDR1 LNHDA, CDR2 SQIVND (reference sequence). The CDR3 reads CASTKTSSTDTQYF. In DNA, the CDR3 is TGTGCCAGTACCAAGACTAGTAGCACAGATACGCAGTATTTT.

The chain recombines TRBV7-6 with TRBJ2-4; TRBD1 might be the D (6 bases). CDR3 length equals 16 residues. The ends were cut back, 5 bases at V and 1 base at J, with 15 bases in the middle. CDR1 SGHVS and CDR2 FNYEAQ come from the germline V gene. CDR3 DNA: TGTGCCAGCAGCAAGAATACAGGGACGGCCAAAAACATTCAGTACTTC. It yields the protein CASSKNTGTAKNIQYF.

The chain recombines TRBV27 with TRBJ2-5; tentatively, D is TRBD1 or TRBD2 (6 bases each). Germline V gene lookup returns CDR1 MNHEY and CDR2 SMNVEV (reference sequence). Deletions cut 6 bases from V and 1 base from J, with 15 bases between. The CDR3 sequence is 15 residues long. The CDR3 spells CASRPGEAGQETQYF. Written as DNA, the CDR3 is TGTGCCAGCAGGCCAGGGGAGGCAGGCCAAGAGACCCAGTACTTC.

The rearrangement links TRBV2 to TRBJ2-1, with 7 bases lining up with TRBD1. The CDR3 has 13 residues. The germline V gene encodes CDR1 SNHLY and CDR2 FYNNEI. V shed 2 bases, J shed 10 bases, and the junction held 5 bases outside the gene matches. CDR3 sequence reads: CASSERGPGEQFF. CDR3 sequence (DNA): TGTGCCAGCAGTGAAAGGGGGCCGGGAGAGCAGTTCTTC.

The J gene is TRBJ2-3, the V gene TRBV6-6; D is perhaps TRBD1 (6 bases). The V gene lost 7 bases and the J gene lost 1 base, with 12 bases spanning the gap. Per germline, CDR1 MNHNY and CDR2 SVGAGI (reference sequence). There are 14 residues in the CDR3. CDR3 sequence reads: CASIGDTRTDTQYF. DNA for the CDR3: TGTGCCAGCATTGGGGACACCCGCACAGATACGCAGTATTTT.

This chain uses TRBV5-1 with TRBJ2-7; possibly TRBD1 or TRBD2 for D (5 bases each). V was clipped by 0 bases and J by 7 bases, with 11 bases between them. From germline, CDR1 is SGHRS and CDR2 YFSETQ. The CDR3 loop spans 13 amino acids. The CDR3 region has the DNA TGCGCCAGCAGCTTGGCCGGGACGGGAGAGCAGTACTTC. This translates into CASSLAGTGEQYF.

V is TRBV7-9 and J is TRBJ1-1, with D hard to call. V was shortened by 7 bases and J by 6 bases, with 15 bases between the two germline ends. Germline V gene lookup returns CDR1 SEHNR and CDR2 FQNEAQ (reference sequence). The CDR3 covers 13 residues. Here the CDR3 DNA reads TGTGCCAGCAAAGGCGAGGCCTGGGCTGAAGCTTTCTTT. Its protein is CASKGEAWAEAFF.

V is TRBV4-1 and J is TRBJ2-2; D gene ambiguous. In germline, CDR1 is MGHRA, CDR2 YSYEKL. The CDR3 is 14 amino acids. The ends were cut back, 0 bases at V and 8 bases at J, with 10 bases in the middle. The CDR3 sequence is CASSQEGPRGELFF. The CDR3 bases are TGCGCCAGCAGCCAAGAGGGCCCCCGTGGGGAGCTGTTTTTT.